Listed here are 5 T cell receptor beta chains from one sample, sequenced in a study of T cell repertoires in cytomegalovirus infection. From the reads, TCRdb called clonotypes with MiXCR, one entry per CDR3 protein. The sample lists hundreds of thousands of distinct CDR3 sequences, about 24% seen once, with 6.5% to 10% in the top ten. Source material: CD8+ T cells from PBMCs. The receptors were sampled from a human donor in good health (CMV status not recorded). Some clones in this sample may be carry-over from other donors' samples.

This clonotype was seen a handful of times. V usage is TRBV7-2 and J usage is TRBJ2-7; 7 bases line up with TRBD1. CDR1 is SGHTA and CDR2 is FQGNSA in the germline V gene. The CDR3 totals 15 residues. The V gene end was trimmed by 5 bases and the J gene end by 3 bases; junction bases not matched to a gene: 10. CDR3 in amino acids: CASSPLTGIDYEQYF. CDR3 in DNA: TGTGCCAGCAGCCCCCTGACAGGGATTGACTACGAGCAGTACTTC.

The V call is TRBV7-9, the J call TRBJ1-3, with 9 bases lining up with TRBD1. J gave up 4 bases and V 5 bases, and 12 bases lay outside the gene matches. The CDR3 loop spans 17 amino acids. Germline V gene sequence: CDR1 SEHNR, CDR2 FQNEAQ (reference sequence). The CDR3: CASSGGTGKFSGNTIYF. CDR3 coding DNA: TGTGCCAGCAGCGGGGGGACAGGGAAGTTCTCCGGAAACACCATATATTTT.

V and J are TRBV28 and TRBJ1-2; 7 bases agree with TRBD1. The CDR3 loop spans 14 amino acids. Germline V gene sequence: CDR1 MDHEN, CDR2 SYDVKM. V gave up 2 bases and J gave up 7 bases; unmatched junction bases: 7. This chain's CDR3 is CASSLRSTGSGYTF. The DNA for the CDR3 is TGTGCCAGCAGTTTAAGGTCGACAGGGAGTGGCTACACCTTC.

The chain uses TRBV6-2 or TRBV6-3 and TRBJ2-5; 10 bases map to TRBD2. V was clipped by 6 bases and J by 5 bases; unmatched bases: 9. The CDR3 is made up of 15 amino acids. CDR1 and CDR2 (germline): MNHEY, SVGEGT. The DNA for the CDR3 is TGTGCCAGCAGACCTCGGACTAGCGGAGCGGAGACCCAGTACTTC. It encodes CASRPRTSGAETQYF.

V and J are TRBV5-6 and TRBJ1-6, with D perhaps TRBD1 (6 bases). The germline CDR1 and CDR2 sequences are SGHDT and YYEEEE. The V end lost 4 bases, the J end lost 7 bases, and 18 bases lay between the germline ends. The CDR3 runs 16 residues. The chain's CDR3 is CASSPSDRNENSPLHF. CDR3 nucleotide sequence: TGTGCCAGCAGCCCGTCGGACAGAAACGAAAATTCACCCCTCCACTTT.